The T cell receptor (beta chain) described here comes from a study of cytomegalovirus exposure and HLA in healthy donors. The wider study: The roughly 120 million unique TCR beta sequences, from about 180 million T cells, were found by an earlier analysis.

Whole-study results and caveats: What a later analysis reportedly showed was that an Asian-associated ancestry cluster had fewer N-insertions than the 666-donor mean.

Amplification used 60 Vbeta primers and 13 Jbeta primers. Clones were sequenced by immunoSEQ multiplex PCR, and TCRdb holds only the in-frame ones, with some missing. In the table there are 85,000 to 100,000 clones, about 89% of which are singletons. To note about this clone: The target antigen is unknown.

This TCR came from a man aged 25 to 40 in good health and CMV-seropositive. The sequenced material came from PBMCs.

The CDR3 DNA follows: TGTGCCAGCAAATTATGGACTAGCAAAGGGACAGATACGCAGTATTTT. Translated: CASKLWTSKGTDTQYF. This chain joins TRBV28 and TRBJ2-3; 8 bases map to TRBD2. The CDR3 is 16 amino acids. V lost 7 bases to trimming and J lost 3 bases; unmatched junction nucleotides: 12. The germline CDR1 and CDR2 sequences are MDHEN and SYDVKM.